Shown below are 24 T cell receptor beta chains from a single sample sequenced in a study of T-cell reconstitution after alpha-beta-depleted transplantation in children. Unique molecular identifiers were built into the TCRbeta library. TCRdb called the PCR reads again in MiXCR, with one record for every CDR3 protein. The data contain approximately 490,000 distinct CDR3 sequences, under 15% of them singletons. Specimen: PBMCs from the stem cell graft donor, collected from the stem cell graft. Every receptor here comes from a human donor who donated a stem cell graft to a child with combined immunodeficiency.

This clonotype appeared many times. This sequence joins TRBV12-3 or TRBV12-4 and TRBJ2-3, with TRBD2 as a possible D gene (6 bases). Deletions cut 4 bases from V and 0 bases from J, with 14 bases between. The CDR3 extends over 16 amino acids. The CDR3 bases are TGTGCCAGCAGTTGGGTAGCGGAATGGAGCACAGATACGCAGTATTTT. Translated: CASSWVAEWSTDTQYF.

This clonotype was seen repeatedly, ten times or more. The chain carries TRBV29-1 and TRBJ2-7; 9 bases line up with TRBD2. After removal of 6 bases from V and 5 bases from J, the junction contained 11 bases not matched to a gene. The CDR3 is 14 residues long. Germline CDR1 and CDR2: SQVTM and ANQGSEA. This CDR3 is CSVNLAGATNEQYF. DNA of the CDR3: TGCAGCGTAAACTTAGCGGGGGCGACGAACGAGCAGTACTTC.

CDR3: CSAYGQGKWMTGELFF. In nucleotides, the CDR3 is TGCAGTGCCTACGGACAGGGAAAGTGGATGACCGGGGAGCTGTTTTTT. This chain uses TRBV20-1 with TRBJ2-2, with TRBD1 matching over 8 bases. V lost 6 bases, J lost 5 bases, and 14 bases stayed unmatched. The CDR3 sequence is 16 residues long. Germline CDR1 and CDR2: DFQATT and SNEGSKA (reference sequence).

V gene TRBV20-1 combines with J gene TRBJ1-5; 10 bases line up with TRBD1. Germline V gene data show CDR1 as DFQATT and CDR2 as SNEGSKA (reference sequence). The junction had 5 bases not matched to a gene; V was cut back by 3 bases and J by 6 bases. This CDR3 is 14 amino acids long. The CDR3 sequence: CSARKDRGIQPQHF. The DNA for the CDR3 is TGCAGTGCTAGGAAGGACAGGGGGATTCAGCCCCAGCATTTT.

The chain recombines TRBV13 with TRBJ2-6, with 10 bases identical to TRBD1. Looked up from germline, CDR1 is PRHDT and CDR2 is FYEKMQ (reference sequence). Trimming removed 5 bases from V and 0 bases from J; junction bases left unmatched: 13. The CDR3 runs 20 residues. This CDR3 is CASSPVRQGAFASGANVLTF. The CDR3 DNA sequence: TGTGCCAGCAGCCCAGTCCGACAGGGGGCTTTCGCCTCTGGGGCCAACGTCCTGACTTTC. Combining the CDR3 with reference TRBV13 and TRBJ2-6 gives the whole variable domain AAGVIQSPRHLIKEKRETATLKCYPIPRHDTVYWYQQGPGQDPQFLISFYEKMQSDKGSIPDRFSAQQFSDYHSELNMSSLELGDSALYFCASSPVRQGAFASGANVLTFGAGSRLTVL.

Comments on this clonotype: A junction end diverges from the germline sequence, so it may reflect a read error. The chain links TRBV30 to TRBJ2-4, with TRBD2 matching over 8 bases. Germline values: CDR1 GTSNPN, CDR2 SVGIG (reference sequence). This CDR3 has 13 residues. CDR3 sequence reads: CAWSATPGLVPIF. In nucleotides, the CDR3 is TGTGCCTGGAGCGCAACCCCGGGACTAGTTCCCATCTTC.

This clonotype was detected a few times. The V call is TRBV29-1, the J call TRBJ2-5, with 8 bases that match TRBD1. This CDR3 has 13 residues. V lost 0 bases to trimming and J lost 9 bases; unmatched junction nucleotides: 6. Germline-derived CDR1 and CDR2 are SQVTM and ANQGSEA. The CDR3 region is CSVEEGRGQPQYF. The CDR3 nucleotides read TGCAGCGTTGAAGAGGGCAGGGGGCAGCCCCAGTACTTC.

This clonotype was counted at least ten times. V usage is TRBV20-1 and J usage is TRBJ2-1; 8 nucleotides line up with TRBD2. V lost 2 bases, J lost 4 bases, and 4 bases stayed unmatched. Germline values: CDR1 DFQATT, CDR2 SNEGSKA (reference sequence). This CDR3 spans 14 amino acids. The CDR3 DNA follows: TGCAGTGCTAGATCTAGCGGGTGGTACAATGAGCAGTTCTTC. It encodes CSARSSGWYNEQFF.

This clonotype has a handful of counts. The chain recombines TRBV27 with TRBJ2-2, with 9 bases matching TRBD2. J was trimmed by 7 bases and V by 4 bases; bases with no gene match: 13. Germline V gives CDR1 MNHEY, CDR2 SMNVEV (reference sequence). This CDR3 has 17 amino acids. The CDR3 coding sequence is TGTGCCAGCAGTTCTCTTCGGAGACTAGCGGTTGGCGGGGAGCTGTTTTTT. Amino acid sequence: CASSSLRRLAVGGELFF.

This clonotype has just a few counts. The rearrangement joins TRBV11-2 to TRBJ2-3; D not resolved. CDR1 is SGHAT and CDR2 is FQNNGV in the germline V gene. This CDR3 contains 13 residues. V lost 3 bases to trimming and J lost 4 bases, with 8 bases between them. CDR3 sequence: CASSFFLADTQYF. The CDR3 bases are TGTGCCAGCAGCTTTTTTTTAGCAGATACGCAGTATTTT.

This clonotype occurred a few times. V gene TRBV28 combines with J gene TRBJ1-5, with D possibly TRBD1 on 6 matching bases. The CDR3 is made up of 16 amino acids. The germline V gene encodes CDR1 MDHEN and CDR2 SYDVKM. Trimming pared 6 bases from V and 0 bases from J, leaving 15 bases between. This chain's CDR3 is CASSPRGGYSNQPQHF. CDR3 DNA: TGTGCCAGCAGCCCGAGGGGGGGCTATAGCAATCAGCCCCAGCATTTT.

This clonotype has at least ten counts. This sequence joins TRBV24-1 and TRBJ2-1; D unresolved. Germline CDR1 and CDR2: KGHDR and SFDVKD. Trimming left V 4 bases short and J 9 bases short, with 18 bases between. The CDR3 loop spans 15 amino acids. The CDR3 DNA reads TGTGCCACCAGTGACCACGAGACCGACTGGGGTGAGCAGTTCTTC. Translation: CATSDHETDWGEQFF.

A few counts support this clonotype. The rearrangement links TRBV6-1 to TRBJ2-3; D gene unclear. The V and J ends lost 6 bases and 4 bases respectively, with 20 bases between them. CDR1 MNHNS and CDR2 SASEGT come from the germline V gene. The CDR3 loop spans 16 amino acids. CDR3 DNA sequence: TGTGCCAGCAGACCGCGATGGACCCGAACAGCAGATACGCAGTATTTT. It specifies CASRPRWTRTADTQYF.

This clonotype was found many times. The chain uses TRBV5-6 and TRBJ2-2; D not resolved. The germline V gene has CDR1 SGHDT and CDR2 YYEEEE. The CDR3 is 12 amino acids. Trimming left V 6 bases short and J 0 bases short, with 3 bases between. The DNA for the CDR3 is TGTGCCAGCATGCCGAACACCGGGGAGCTGTTTTTT. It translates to CASMPNTGELFF.

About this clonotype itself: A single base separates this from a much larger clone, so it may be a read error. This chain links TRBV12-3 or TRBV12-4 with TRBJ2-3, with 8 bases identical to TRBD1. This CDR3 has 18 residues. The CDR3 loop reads CARSFLLIRGRSTDTQYF. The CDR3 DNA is TGTGCCCGCAGTTTTCTCCTTATCAGGGGGCGTAGCACAGATACGCAGTATTTT.

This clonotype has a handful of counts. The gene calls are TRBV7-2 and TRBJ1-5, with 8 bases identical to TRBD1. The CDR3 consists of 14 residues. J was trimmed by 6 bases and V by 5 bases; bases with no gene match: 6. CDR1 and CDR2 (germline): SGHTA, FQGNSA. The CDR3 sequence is CASSPAGGIQPQHF. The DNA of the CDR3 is TGTGCCAGCAGCCCCGCAGGGGGCATTCAGCCCCAGCATTTT.

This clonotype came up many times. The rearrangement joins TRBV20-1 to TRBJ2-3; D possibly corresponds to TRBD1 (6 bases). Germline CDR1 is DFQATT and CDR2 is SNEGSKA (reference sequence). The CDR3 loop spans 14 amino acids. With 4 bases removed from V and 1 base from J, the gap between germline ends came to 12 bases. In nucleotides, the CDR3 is TGCAGTGCTAAGGGGGATGCGGGCACAGATACGCAGTATTTT. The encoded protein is CSAKGDAGTDTQYF.

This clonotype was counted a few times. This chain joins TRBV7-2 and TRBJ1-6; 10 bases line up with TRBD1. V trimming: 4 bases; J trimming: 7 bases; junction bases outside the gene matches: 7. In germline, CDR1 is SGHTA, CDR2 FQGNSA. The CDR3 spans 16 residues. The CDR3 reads CASSYYRDRGNSPLHF. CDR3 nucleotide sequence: TGTGCCAGCAGCTATTATCGGGACAGGGGCAATTCACCCCTCCACTTT.

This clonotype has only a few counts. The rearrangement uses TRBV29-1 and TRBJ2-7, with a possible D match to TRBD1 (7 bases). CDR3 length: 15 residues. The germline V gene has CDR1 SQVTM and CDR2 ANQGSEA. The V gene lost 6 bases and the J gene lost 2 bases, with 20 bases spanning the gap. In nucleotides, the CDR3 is TGCAGCGTCCAGGGGGGCAGGGGGACACCCTACGAGCAGTACTTC. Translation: CSVQGGRGTPYEQYF.

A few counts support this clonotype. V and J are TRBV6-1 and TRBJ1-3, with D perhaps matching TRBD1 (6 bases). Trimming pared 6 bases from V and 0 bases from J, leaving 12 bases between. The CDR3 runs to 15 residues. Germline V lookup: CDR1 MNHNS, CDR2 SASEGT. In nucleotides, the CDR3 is TGTGCCAGCAGGGACAGACCCAGCTCTGGAAACACCATATATTTT. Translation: CASRDRPSSGNTIYF.

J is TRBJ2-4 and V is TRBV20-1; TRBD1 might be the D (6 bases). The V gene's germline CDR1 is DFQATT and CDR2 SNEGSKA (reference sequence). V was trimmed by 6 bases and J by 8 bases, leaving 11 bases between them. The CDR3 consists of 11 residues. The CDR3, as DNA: TGCAGTGCAAGCAGGGGATACATTCAGTACTTC. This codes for CSASRGYIQYF.

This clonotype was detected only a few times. DNA for the CDR3: TGCAGCGTGGAGGGAAAGGGATACAATGAGCAGTTCTTC. Encoded protein: CSVEGKGYNEQFF. V is TRBV29-1 and J is TRBJ2-1; D might be TRBD2 (6 bases). The CDR3 is 13 amino acids. Trimming shortened V by 6 bases and J by 4 bases, and 13 bases separated the two germline ends. The germline V gene encodes CDR1 SQVTM and CDR2 ANQGSEA.

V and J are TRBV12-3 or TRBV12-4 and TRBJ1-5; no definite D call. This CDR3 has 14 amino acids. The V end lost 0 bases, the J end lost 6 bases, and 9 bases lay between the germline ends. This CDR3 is CASSLAGSSQPQHF. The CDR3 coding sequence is TGTGCCAGCAGTTTAGCGGGTTCTAGTCAGCCCCAGCATTTT.

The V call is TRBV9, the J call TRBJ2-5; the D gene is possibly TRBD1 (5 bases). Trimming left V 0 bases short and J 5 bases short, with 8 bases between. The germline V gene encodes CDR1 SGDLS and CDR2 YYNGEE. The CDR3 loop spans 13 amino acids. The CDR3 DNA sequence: TGTGCCAGCAGCGTAGGGGGCCGCGAGACCCAGTACTTC. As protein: CASSVGGRETQYF.